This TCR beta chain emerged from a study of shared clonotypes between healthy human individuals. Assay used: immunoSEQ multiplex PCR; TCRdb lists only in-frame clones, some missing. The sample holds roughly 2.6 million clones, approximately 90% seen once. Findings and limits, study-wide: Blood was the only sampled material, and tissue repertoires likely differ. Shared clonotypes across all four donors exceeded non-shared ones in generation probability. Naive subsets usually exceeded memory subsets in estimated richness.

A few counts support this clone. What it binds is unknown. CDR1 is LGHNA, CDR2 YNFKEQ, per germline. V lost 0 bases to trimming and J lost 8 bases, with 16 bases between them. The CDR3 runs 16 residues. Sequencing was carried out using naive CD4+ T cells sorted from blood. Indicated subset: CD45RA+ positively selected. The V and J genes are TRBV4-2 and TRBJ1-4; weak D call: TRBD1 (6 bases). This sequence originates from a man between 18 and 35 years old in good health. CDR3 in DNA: TGTGCCAGCAGCCAAGATATGCAGGGGAGTGTGGAAAAACTGTTTTTT. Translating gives CASSQDMQGSVEKLFF.